This TCR beta chain came from a study of T cells in localized non-small cell lung cancer. Study-level points and caveats: Uninvolved adjacent lung showed peak T cell clonality, exceeding tumor.

Germline-derived CDR1 and CDR2 are MNHEY and SVGAGI. The V end was cut by 4 bases, the J end by 7 bases, with 11 bases between. The CDR3 loop spans 14 amino acids. Measured with immunoSEQ multiplex PCR; TCRdb has only the in-frame clones, and not every one. The sample carries nearly 15,000 clones, 75% to 90% recorded once. Points on this clone: The antigen remains unidentified.

The specimen comprised peripheral blood, sampled before any cancer treatment. The TCR comes from a female donor older than 55 with stage I squamous cell lung carcinoma. The rearrangement uses TRBV6-5 and TRBJ2-6; possible D gene TRBD1, 6 bases. Here the CDR3 DNA reads TGTGCCAGCAGTTTGGACAGCGTTGCCAACGTCCTGACTTTC. This gives the protein CASSLDSVANVLTF.